This TCR beta chain was sequenced in a study of response to subunit inactivated influenza vaccine (dated by TCRdb to 2017 to 2018). In terms of the full investigation: Deep quantitative profiling of the T cell receptor repertoire was used in the study to follow responses to a trivalent subunit inactivated influenza vaccine.

Overall study results and their limits: It was suggested by the authors that each seasonal influenza vaccination may recruit only a limited number of new T cells.

Turning to this clonotype: Its antigen remains undetermined. No base quality information exists; no much larger clone differs at one position.

CDR1 and CDR2 are drawn from the germline V gene (reference sequence): DFQATT, SNEGSKA. The CDR3 has 13 amino acids, counting the end cysteine and phenylalanine. Only the CDR3 portion is preserved as DNA: 39 bases, with reading frame beginning at the first base. The trim is 4 bases for V and 2 bases for J, with a gap of 11 bases between the germline ends. The library was obtained by RT-PCR. TCRdb names Illumina HiSeq 2500 as the instrument used. The raw public data were reprocessed by TCRdb itself: fastp quality trimming at Q25, MiXCR clonotype calling, in-frame beta chains only. Rows are unified per CDR3 protein, each entry keeping the most common DNA and genes. Here the sample has 450,000 to 600,000 distinct CDR3 sequences; approximately 15% occur a single time. 2.5% to 3.5% of the sample belongs to the ten largest clones.

The receptor's source is a man aged 45 to 75 who received an inactivated influenza vaccine. Donor details come from another sample of the same person, matched by shared clones. The sequence links TRBV20-1 to TRBJ1-1; a confident D gene designation cannot be given. The sequencing used CD4+ T cells sorted from PBMCs, collected about 23 months after vaccination. For the CDR3, the sequence is CSAKDSRNTEAFF. The nucleotide sequence is given as TGCAGTGCTAAAGATTCGAGAAACACTGAAGCTTTCTTT.